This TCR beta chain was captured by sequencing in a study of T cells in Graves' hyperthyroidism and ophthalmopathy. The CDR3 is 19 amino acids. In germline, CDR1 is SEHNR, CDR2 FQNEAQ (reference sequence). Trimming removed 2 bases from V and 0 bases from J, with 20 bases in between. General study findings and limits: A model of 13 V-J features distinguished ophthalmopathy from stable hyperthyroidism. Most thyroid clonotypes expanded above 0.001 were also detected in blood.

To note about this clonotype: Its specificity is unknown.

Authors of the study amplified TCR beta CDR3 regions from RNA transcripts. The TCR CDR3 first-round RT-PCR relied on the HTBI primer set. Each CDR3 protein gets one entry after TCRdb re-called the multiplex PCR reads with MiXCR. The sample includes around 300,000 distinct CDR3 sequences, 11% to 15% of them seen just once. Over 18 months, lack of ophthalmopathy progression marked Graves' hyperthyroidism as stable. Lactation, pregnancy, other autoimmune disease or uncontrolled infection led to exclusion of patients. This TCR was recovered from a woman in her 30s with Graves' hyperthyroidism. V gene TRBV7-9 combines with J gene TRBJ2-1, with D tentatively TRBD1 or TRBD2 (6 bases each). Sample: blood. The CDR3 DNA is TGTGCCAGCAGCTTAATAGGGGGGCCTACTGGGAGCTCCTACAATGAGCAGTTCTTC. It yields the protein CASSLIGGPTGSSYNEQFF.